One sample yielded the 17 T cell receptor beta chains listed below, sequenced in a study of CD4 T cell repertoires in COVID-19. Produced via immunoSEQ multiplex PCR; TCRdb's table is partial and in-frame only. The top ten hold around 0.58% of the sample, which has approximately 75,000 clones, roughly 80% seen once. Material: CD4+ T cells from peripheral blood, obtained after recovery from COVID-19. The receptors shown here come from a human donor who had COVID-19.

This rearrangement joins TRBV7-2 to TRBJ2-2, with D uncertain. Germline V gives CDR1 SGHTA, CDR2 FQGNSA. The length of the CDR3 is 15 residues. The germline V and J ends were trimmed by 5 bases and 7 bases, with 17 bases remaining between them. CDR3 sequence (DNA): TGTGCCAGCAGCCTTCAAGCCTTTGGCATCGGGGAGCTGTTTTTT. Amino acid sequence: CASSLQAFGIGELFF.

The chain links TRBV19 to TRBJ1-2; D is possibly TRBD1 (6 bases). V dropped 4 bases and J dropped 7 bases, with 13 bases sitting between them. CDR3 size: 13 residues. The V gene's germline CDR1 is LNHDA and CDR2 SQIVND (reference sequence). The CDR3 region is CASSTTGNSGYTF. The CDR3 region has the DNA TGTGCCAGTAGTACTACAGGGAATTCTGGCTACACCTTC.

The chain has TRBV10-2 and TRBJ1-2; D gene unclear. Germline V gives CDR1 WSHSY, CDR2 SAAADI. The ends were cut back, 7 bases at V and 0 bases at J, with 9 bases in the middle. The CDR3 sequence is 13 residues long. CDR3 coding DNA: TGCGCCAGCACTACCGGGACTAACTATGGCTACACCTTC. It encodes CASTTGTNYGYTF.

The chain combines TRBV19 with TRBJ2-1; no definite D call. The V end lost 10 bases, the J end lost 8 bases, and 21 bases lay between the germline ends. There are 14 residues in the CDR3. Per the germline V gene, CDR1 is LNHDA and CDR2 is SQIVND (reference sequence). The chain's CDR3 is CATLTEFKEHEQFF. The CDR3 DNA reads TGTGCCACACTGACCGAGTTTAAGGAACATGAGCAGTTCTTC.

The chain combines TRBV7-2 with TRBJ2-5, with 8 bases identical to TRBD1. V lost 5 bases and J lost 1; bases outside the gene matches: 6. CDR1 SGHTA and CDR2 FQGNSA come from the germline V gene. This CDR3 has 15 residues. In DNA, the CDR3 is TGTGCCAGCAGCCTGGGACAGGCGGTCCAAGAGACCCAGTACTTC. Amino acid sequence: CASSLGQAVQETQYF. Full variable domain (outside the CDR3, taken from reference TRBV7-2 and TRBJ2-5): GAGVSQSPSNKVTEKGKDVELRCDPISGHTALYWYRQSLGQGLEFLIYFQGNSAPDKSGLPSDRFSAERTGGSVSTLTIQRTQQEDSAVYLCASSLGQAVQETQYFGPGTRLLVL.

The chain carries TRBV5-1 and TRBJ1-4, with D hard to call. The germline V gene encodes CDR1 SGHRS and CDR2 YFSETQ. V lost 4 bases and J lost 0, with 13 bases in between. This CDR3 contains 16 residues. CDR3 nucleotide sequence: TGCGCCAGCAGCCCCCTATCCCCCGCAACTAATGAAAAACTGTTTTTT. Translation: CASSPLSPATNEKLFF.

This clone has a single count. This chain links TRBV5-6 with TRBJ2-2; D is undetermined. CDR3 length: 15 residues. Germline V gene lookup returns CDR1 SGHDT and CDR2 YYEEEE. Trimming took off 5 bases at V and 4 bases at J, with 15 bases between the two ends. CDR3 residues: CASRREDRRTGELFF. The DNA for the CDR3 is TGTGCCAGCAGACGAGAGGACCGGCGCACCGGGGAGCTGTTTTTT.

The V and J genes are TRBV10-1 and TRBJ2-7, with TRBD1 identical over 7 bases. CDR3 size: 16 residues. CDR1 and CDR2 from the germline V gene are WNHNN and SYGVQD (reference sequence). Trimming took 0 bases from V and 10 from J; bases not matched to a gene: 15. The CDR3 spells CASSESGDGTARRQYF. In DNA, the CDR3 is TGCGCCAGCAGTGAGTCGGGGGATGGGACAGCCCGGCGCCAGTACTTC.

The V call is TRBV7-2, the J call TRBJ2-3; D is undetermined. Trimming removed 6 bases from V and 1 base from J, with 14 bases in between. The CDR3 runs to 15 residues. From germline, CDR1 is SGHTA and CDR2 FQGNSA. Here the CDR3 reads CASRGPSDGTDTQYF. The CDR3 DNA sequence: TGTGCCAGCAGAGGTCCCTCGGACGGCACAGATACGCAGTATTTT.

The chain carries TRBV5-1 and TRBJ2-3, with TRBD1 identical over 9 bases. The germline V gene has CDR1 SGHRS and CDR2 YFSETQ. The V and J ends lost 5 bases and 2 bases, in that order; junction bases with no gene match: 9. This CDR3 region has 16 residues. CDR3 sequence reads: CASSGGQGYYTDTQYF. In nucleotides, the CDR3 is TGCGCCAGCAGTGGGGGACAGGGCTACTACACAGATACGCAGTATTTT.

This clone was picked up one time. In DNA, the CDR3 is TGTGCCAGCAGCTCCTTCACAGGGACCGGGGAGCTGTTTTTT. Protein: CASSSFTGTGELFF. The V and J genes are TRBV7-9 and TRBJ2-2; D is possibly TRBD1 (6 bases). V dropped 4 bases and J dropped 5 bases, with 11 bases sitting between them. Germline V CDR1 and CDR2: SEHNR, FQNEAQ (reference sequence). CDR3 length: 14 amino acids.

A few counts support this clone. The V call is TRBV5-6, the J call TRBJ2-7; weak D call: TRBD1 (6 bases). The CDR3 totals 12 residues. Germline CDR1 is SGHDT and CDR2 is YYEEEE. Trimming took 4 bases from V and 4 from J, leaving 9 bases between them. CDR3 sequence: CASSLGQYEQYF. The CDR3 DNA is TGTGCCAGCAGCCTCGGACAGTACGAGCAGTACTTC. Full variable domain (missing parts from reference TRBV5-6 and TRBJ2-7): DAGVTQSPTHLIKTRGQQVTLRCSPKSGHDTVSWYQQALGQGPQFIFQYYEEEERQRGNFPDRFSGHQFPNYSSELNVNALLLGDSALYLCASSLGQYEQYFGPGTRLTVT.

This chain uses TRBV7-9 with TRBJ1-1; TRBD1 matches at 7 bases. Per the germline V gene, CDR1 is SEHNR and CDR2 is FQNEAQ (reference sequence). With V trimmed by 0 bases and J by 4 bases, 5 bases remained unmatched. This CDR3 has 15 amino acids. The CDR3 sequence is CASSLAQGKGTEAFF. The DNA for the CDR3 is TGTGCCAGCAGCTTAGCACAGGGGAAGGGCACTGAAGCTTTCTTT.

The V gene is TRBV28, the J gene TRBJ2-1, with a possible D match to TRBD2 (5 bases). The germline CDR1 and CDR2 sequences are MDHEN and SYDVKM. Trimming cost V 6 bases and J 10 bases, with 10 bases left between them. The length of the CDR3 is 11 residues. In DNA form, the CDR3 reads TGTGCCAGCAGCCAACAGCGGGAGCAGTTCTTC. Its translation: CASSQQREQFF.

The gene calls are TRBV9 and TRBJ1-2; D is uncertain. The V gene's germline CDR1 is SGDLS and CDR2 YYNGEE. Trimming took off 3 bases at V and 4 bases at J, with 10 bases between the two ends. This CDR3 contains 13 residues. The CDR3: CASSGSVFYGYTF. As DNA, the CDR3 is TGTGCCAGCAGCGGATCAGTTTTCTATGGCTACACCTTC. Full variable domain (outside the CDR3, taken from reference TRBV9 and TRBJ1-2): DSGVTQTPKHLITATGQRVTLRCSPRSGDLSVYWYQQSLDQGLQFLIQYYNGEERAKGNILERFSAQQFPDLHSELNLSSLELGDSALYFCASSGSVFYGYTFGSGTRLTVV.

The chain has TRBV7-7 and TRBJ2-5; 9 bases fit TRBD1. V shed 10 bases and J 4 bases; nucleotides not matched to a gene: 7. Germline V lookup: CDR1 SSHAT, CDR2 FNYEAQ (reference sequence). The CDR3 sequence is 13 residues long. The CDR3 loop is CAIWDRVVETQYF. For the CDR3, the DNA is TGTGCCATCTGGGACAGGGTGGTAGAGACCCAGTACTTC.

The genes are TRBV16 and TRBJ2-7; a possible D gene is TRBD2 (5 bases). This CDR3 has 12 residues. Trimming cost V 5 bases and J 3 bases, with 8 bases left between them. The germline gives CDR1 KGHSY, CDR2 FQNENV. The CDR3 nucleotides are TGTGCCAGCAGCGCCCGGGGCTACGAGCAGTACTTC. Protein product: CASSARGYEQYF.